This passage covers 19 T cell receptor beta chains from one sample sequenced in a study of T cell responses to AZD1222 COVID-19 vaccine. The protocol was immunoSEQ multiplex PCR, while the TCRdb copy is restricted to in-frame clones and leaves out a portion. The sample lists some 130,000 clones; roughly 88% were seen once. This specimen was peripheral blood, taken on day 0 of AZD1222 vaccination. The origin of the receptors is an adult in good health.

CDR3 loop: CASCSGRASEQYF. In DNA form, the CDR3 reads TGTGCCAGCTGCAGCGGGAGGGCCTCCGAGCAGTACTTC. V gene TRBV7-2 combines with J gene TRBJ2-7, with TRBD2 matching over 10 bases. The V and J ends lost 8 bases and 6 bases, in that order; junction bases with no gene match: 7. Germline CDR1 is SGHTA and CDR2 is FQGNSA. The CDR3 loop spans 13 amino acids.

V and J are TRBV5-1 and TRBJ2-5; TRBD1 matches at 11 bases. Germline values: CDR1 SGHRS, CDR2 YFSETQ. The junction had 3 bases not matched to a gene; V was cut back by 4 bases and J by 4 bases. The CDR3 runs to 14 residues. CDR3 sequence (DNA): TGCGCCAGCAGCGCCGGGACAGGGGGAGAGACCCAGTACTTC. The encoded protein is CASSAGTGGETQYF. Filled out from reference TRBV5-1 and TRBJ2-5, the complete variable domain reads KAGVTQTPRYLIKTRGQQVTLSCSPISGHRSVSWYQQTPGQGLQFLFEYFSETQRNKGNFPGRFSGRQFSNSRSEMNVSTLELGDSALYLCASSAGTGGETQYFGPGTRLLVL.

The chain couples TRBV11-2 to TRBJ1-6, with a tentative D call TRBD1 (6 bases). V was shortened by 5 bases and J by 8 bases, with 22 bases between the two germline ends. The CDR3 has 17 residues. Germline V gene sequence: CDR1 SGHAT, CDR2 FQNNGV. In nucleotides, the CDR3 is TGTGCCAGCAGCCCATACAGGGTCCAGGATGGTGATTCACCCCTCCACTTT. Protein product: CASSPYRVQDGDSPLHF.

The genes are TRBV25-1 and TRBJ1-1; 9 bases are a match to TRBD1. The trim removed 4 bases at V and 7 bases at J, leaving 4 bases unmatched. This CDR3 contains 13 residues. Looked up from germline, CDR1 is MGHDK and CDR2 is SYGVNS. The CDR3 DNA reads as TGTGCCAGCAGTGGGACAGGGGCTATTGAAGCTTTCTTT. It translates to CASSGTGAIEAFF.

The count of this clone is one. The chain links TRBV6-5 to TRBJ2-7; D possibly corresponds to TRBD2 (5 bases). V lost 7 bases, J lost 5 bases, and 12 bases lay in between. The CDR3 is 12 amino acids. Looked up from germline, CDR1 is MNHEY and CDR2 is SVGAGI. The DNA of the CDR3 is TGTGCCAGCATGCAAGGAGGCGACGAGCAGTACTTC. Translating gives CASMQGGDEQYF.

The genes are TRBV6-4 and TRBJ2-3, with D perhaps matching TRBD2 (5 bases). Trimming pared 5 bases from V and 4 bases from J, leaving 10 bases between. Germline V gives CDR1 MRHNA, CDR2 SNTAGT. The CDR3 totals 13 residues. For the CDR3, the DNA is TGTGCCAGCAGTCCCTCGGACTCAGATACGCAGTATTTT. Protein sequence: CASSPSDSDTQYF.

This rearrangement joins TRBV10-3 to TRBJ2-7; D is perhaps TRBD1 or TRBD2 (5 bases each). The V and J ends lost 4 bases and 4 bases respectively, with 17 bases between them. The CDR3 spans 15 residues. Germline V lookup: CDR1 ENHRY, CDR2 SYGVKD. CDR3 coding DNA: TGTGCCATCAGTGGGGGACCGAGAAAGGGATACGAGCAGTACTTC. It translates to CAISGGPRKGYEQYF.

The V call is TRBV21-1, the J call TRBJ2-1. TRBV21-1 has pseudogene status. The CDR3 consists of 11 residues. CDR3 sequence reads: CASSKRDHKFF. CDR3 nucleotide sequence: TGTGCCAGCAGCAAACGGGACCACAAGTTCTTC.

The V gene is TRBV7-9, the J gene TRBJ1-2, with unresolved D. This CDR3 region has 13 residues. CDR1 is SEHNR and CDR2 is FQNEAQ in the germline V gene (reference sequence). Trimming left V 7 bases short and J 2 bases short, with 11 bases between. The DNA for the CDR3 is TGTGCCAGCACCGAGTCGACGAACTATGGCTACACCTTC. Translating it yields CASTESTNYGYTF.

The chain couples TRBV10-2 to TRBJ2-3, with a tentative D call TRBD1 (7 bases). V lost 7 bases to trimming and J lost 5 bases, with 25 bases between them. CDR3 length equals 17 residues. Germline loops: CDR1 WSHSY, CDR2 SAAADI. The CDR3: CASTSGGFSKEIDTQYF. The CDR3 DNA reads as TGCGCCAGCACCTCAGGGGGGTTTTCCAAAGAGATAGATACGCAGTATTTT.

This clone was observed once. V usage is TRBV28 and J usage is TRBJ2-5; maybe TRBD2 (6 bases). Germline-derived CDR1 and CDR2 are MDHEN and SYDVKM. The CDR3 spans 18 residues. V lost 3 bases, J lost 4 bases, and 24 bases lay in between. The CDR3 DNA reads TGTGCCAGCAGTTTTTCTGCGGGGTTGGGTTCATTGGGAGAGACCCAGTACTTC. This gives the protein CASSFSAGLGSLGETQYF.

The chain has TRBV18 and TRBJ2-6; 7 nucleotides match TRBD2. The J segment lost 4 bases and the V segment lost 3 bases, leaving 9 bases of the junction unmatched. Germline loops: CDR1 KGHSH, CDR2 LQKENI. The CDR3 sequence is 17 residues long. The CDR3 reads CASSPREGASGANVLTF. CDR3 DNA: TGTGCCAGCTCACCTAGGGAGGGTGCGTCCGGGGCCAACGTCCTGACTTTC.

The chain has TRBV5-1 and TRBJ1-5; TRBD1 might be the D (5 bases). Germline-derived CDR1 and CDR2 are SGHRS and YFSETQ. This CDR3 has 15 residues. V shed 0 bases and J shed 4 bases, with 11 bases lying between them. The CDR3 nucleotides are TGCGCCAGCAGCTTGGAGGCAGGGAGGAATCAGCCCCAGCATTTT. This translates into CASSLEAGRNQPQHF.

This sequence joins TRBV5-8 and TRBJ1-5, with a tentative D call TRBD1 (6 bases). V was trimmed by 4 bases and J by 2 bases, leaving 13 bases between them. Germline V gene lookup returns CDR1 SGHTS and CDR2 YDEGEE. The CDR3 is 15 amino acids. The CDR3 DNA reads TGTGCCAGCAGCCCAGGGGATAGGGGCAATCAGCCCCAGCATTTT. This encodes CASSPGDRGNQPQHF. The whole variable domain, remainder taken from reference TRBV5-8 and TRBJ1-5, is EAGVTQSPTHLIKTRGQQATLRCSPISGHTSVYWYQQALGLGLQFLLWYDEGEERNRGNFPPRFSGRQFPNYSSELNVNALELEDSALYLCASSPGDRGNQPQHFGDGTRLSIL.

The rearrangement links TRBV6-5 to TRBJ2-7; D may be TRBD2 (6 bases). Germline CDR1 reads MNHEY; CDR2 reads SVGAGI. The CDR3 length is 16 residues. With 0 bases removed from V and 8 bases from J, the gap between germline ends came to 20 bases. The CDR3 DNA reads TGTGCCAGCAGTTACTCTAGGGAGGCGGACACCCGCAAGCAGTACTTC. Residues: CASSYSREADTRKQYF.

The genes are TRBV7-2 and TRBJ2-7; TRBD2 matches at 10 bases. The CDR3 length is 15 residues. Germline CDR1 and CDR2: SGHTA and FQGNSA. Trimming at V came to 2 bases and at J to 8 bases, leaving 9 bases not matched to a gene. The CDR3 spells CASSLSTSGIQKQYF. The CDR3 DNA follows: TGTGCCAGCAGCTTAAGCACTAGCGGGATCCAGAAGCAGTACTTC.

The chain recombines TRBV6-5 with TRBJ1-3, with TRBD1 identical over 8 bases. The V segment lost 11 bases and the J segment 4 bases; nucleotides outside the gene matches: 13. The V gene's germline CDR1 is MNHEY and CDR2 SVGAGI. CDR3 length equals 15 residues. Here the CDR3 DNA reads TGTGCCGCCCAGCCTCAGGGGGCGAGGGGAAACACCATATATTTT. Translation: CAAQPQGARGNTIYF.

This clone has a handful of counts. This chain uses TRBV5-1 with TRBJ2-7; TRBD2 agrees at 11 bases. Trimming removed 4 bases from V and 4 bases from J; junction bases left unmatched: 16. This CDR3 spans 18 amino acids. Germline CDR1 reads SGHRS; CDR2 reads YFSETQ. CDR3 sequence (DNA): TGCGCCAGCAGCCCACCTGATTCACTAGCGGGGGCATGGTACGAGCAGTACTTC. Translating gives CASSPPDSLAGAWYEQYF.

The J gene is TRBJ2-2, the V gene TRBV19, with 7 bases fitting TRBD2. The CDR3 loop spans 17 amino acids. With V trimmed by 7 bases and J by 0 bases, 11 bases remained unmatched. Germline loops: CDR1 LNHDA, CDR2 SQIVND (reference sequence). The DNA of the CDR3 is TGTGCCAGTAAATCTTCTAGCGGTAAATCGAACACCGGGGAGCTGTTTTTT. The encoded protein is CASKSSSGKSNTGELFF. The entire variable domain, with the rest obtained from reference TRBV19 and TRBJ2-2, is as follows: DGGITQSPKYLFRKEGQNVTLSCEQNLNHDAMYWYRQDPGQGLRLIYYSQIVNDFQKGDIAEGYSVSREKKESFPLTVTSAQKNPTAFYLCASKSSSGKSNTGELFFGEGSRLTVL.